Sequencing of this TCR beta chain was carried out in a study of siplizumab effects on memory and regulatory T cells. The repertoire was sequenced with immunoSEQ multiplex PCR; TCRdb's copy has only in-frame clones and lacks some. The sample shows about 100,000 clones, under 95% of them seen only once. CDR3 length: 14 residues. Germline values: CDR1 SNHLY, CDR2 FYNNEI. J lost 8 bases, V lost 0 bases, and 3 bases had no gene match. The V call is TRBV2, the J call TRBJ2-3; 9 positions match TRBD2. The TCR sequence derives from a human donor in good health. The sequenced sample was Tregs sorted from blood. The CDR3 sequence: CASSEARGLATQYF. DNA of the CDR3: TGTGCCAGCAGTGAAGCTAGGGGACTAGCTACGCAGTATTTT.